The rows below give T cell receptor beta chains drawn from one sample of a study of blood T cell repertoires in COVID-19. Clones were sequenced by immunoSEQ multiplex PCR, and TCRdb holds only the in-frame ones, with some missing. Among some 210,000 clones listed, 65% to 85% were seen once. The sample taken for sequencing was PBMCs or T cells enriched from blood (not recorded which). The receptors were sampled from a man between 25 and 39 years old with acute COVID-19. The CDR3 runs from the conserved cysteine through the conserved F or W. D genes are given only for firm matches. The size field is filled for only some rows; it gives once, few, many or a size class.

j_gene: TRBJ1-1
d_gene: -
v_gene: TRBV18
abundance: -
CDR3nt: TGTGCCAGCTCCCCCAAAATGAACACTGAAGCTTTCTTT
CDR3aa: CASSPKMNTEAFF

j_gene: TRBJ1-5
d_gene: -
v_gene: TRBV5-1
abundance: -
CDR3nt: TGCGCCAGCAGAACCGGGGAAAATCAGCCCCAGCATTTT
CDR3aa: CASRTGENQPQHF

j_gene: TRBJ1-2
d_gene: TRBD1
v_gene: TRBV6-5
abundance: -
CDR3nt: TGTGCCAGCAGAATTGGGACAGGGGACTATGGCTACACCTTC
CDR3aa: CASRIGTGDYGYTF

j_gene: TRBJ1-1
d_gene: TRBD1
v_gene: TRBV5-5
abundance: once
CDR3nt: TGTGCCAGCAGCTTTTGGGACAGGGTACAGAACACTGAAGCTTTCTTT
CDR3aa: CASSFWDRVQNTEAFF

j_gene: TRBJ2-5
d_gene: TRBD2
v_gene: TRBV7-3
abundance: -
CDR3nt: TGTGCCAGTTCGCTAGCGGGGGCCTACCAAGAGACCCAGTACTTC
CDR3aa: CASSLAGAYQETQYF

j_gene: TRBJ1-2
d_gene: TRBD1
v_gene: TRBV10-3
abundance: -
CDR3nt: TGTGCCATCAGTCCCGACAGGGTAGATGGCTACACCTTC
CDR3aa: CAISPDRVDGYTF

j_gene: TRBJ2-5
d_gene: -
v_gene: TRBV9
abundance: -
CDR3nt: TGTGCCAGCAGCGTAGATGGCGGGGTCAGGGAGACCCAGTACTTC
CDR3aa: CASSVDGGVRETQYF

j_gene: TRBJ1-1
d_gene: TRBD1
v_gene: TRBV11-2
abundance: -
CDR3nt: TGTGCCAGCAGCCCAGGGGGAGGGAACACTGAAGCTTTCTTT
CDR3aa: CASSPGGGNTEAFF

j_gene: TRBJ1-6
d_gene: TRBD1
v_gene: TRBV6-4
abundance: once
CDR3nt: TGTGCCAGCAGCCGGACAGGGGAACCCCTCCACTTT
CDR3aa: CASSRTGEPLHF

j_gene: TRBJ1-6
d_gene: -
v_gene: TRBV7-9
abundance: few
CDR3nt: TGTGCCAGCAGCTTGTGGCAGGGAAATTCACCCCTCCACTTT
CDR3aa: CASSLWQGNSPLHF

j_gene: TRBJ1-5
d_gene: -
v_gene: TRBV10-3
abundance: -
CDR3nt: TGTGCCATCACCCCATGGATGGCAGGGGTTAAGCCCCAGCATTTT
CDR3aa: CAITPWMAGVKPQHF

j_gene: TRBJ2-5
d_gene: -
v_gene: TRBV7-9
abundance: few
CDR3nt: TGTGCCAGCAGCCGAGGGCTAGACAGGCAGACCCAGTACTTC
CDR3aa: CASSRGLDRQTQYF

j_gene: TRBJ1-1
d_gene: -
v_gene: TRBV6-5
abundance: once
CDR3nt: TGTGCCAGCAAGGAGCACCCGAACACTGAAGCTTTCTTT
CDR3aa: CASKEHPNTEAFF

j_gene: TRBJ2-1
d_gene: TRBD2
v_gene: TRBV7-9
abundance: many
CDR3nt: TGTGCCAGCAGCTTAGGGGGGACTAGCAGTGAGCAGTTCTTC
CDR3aa: CASSLGGTSSEQFF

j_gene: TRBJ1-1
d_gene: -
v_gene: TRBV5-1
abundance: -
CDR3nt: TGCGCCAGCAGCGCGGAGGTCCGGATGGGTGAAGCTTTCTTT
CDR3aa: CASSAEVRMGEAFF

j_gene: TRBJ2-7
d_gene: -
v_gene: TRBV10-3
abundance: -
CDR3nt: TGTGCCATCAGTGAGTCGAACAGCTACGAGCAGTACTTC
CDR3aa: CAISESNSYEQYF

j_gene: TRBJ2-7
d_gene: -
v_gene: TRBV6-5
abundance: -
CDR3nt: TGTGCCAGCAGTTACTCGGTGAGCTCCTACGAGCAGTACTTC
CDR3aa: CASSYSVSSYEQYF

j_gene: TRBJ2-5
d_gene: TRBD2
v_gene: TRBV13
abundance: -
CDR3nt: TGTGCCAGCAGCTTAGGACTAGCGCCCCAAGAGACCCAGTACTTC
CDR3aa: CASSLGLAPQETQYF

j_gene: TRBJ2-7
d_gene: -
v_gene: TRBV12-3/TRBV12-4
abundance: -
CDR3nt: TGTGCCAGCAGCCCCGACATCCCCTACGAGCAGTACTTC
CDR3aa: CASSPDIPYEQYF

j_gene: TRBJ2-1
d_gene: TRBD2
v_gene: TRBV7-2
abundance: -
CDR3nt: TGTGCCAGCAGCTTAGATGGGACTAGCGGGCAGTACAATGAGCAGTTCTTC
CDR3aa: CASSLDGTSGQYNEQFF

j_gene: TRBJ2-5
d_gene: TRBD1
v_gene: TRBV11-2
abundance: -
CDR3nt: TGTGCCAGCAGCTTGCGGGGACAGGGGGCCAGCCAAGAGACCCAGTACTTC
CDR3aa: CASSLRGQGASQETQYF

j_gene: TRBJ1-1
d_gene: -
v_gene: TRBV2
abundance: -
CDR3nt: TGTGCCAGCAGCCCCCCCGAGGACACTGAAGCTTTCTTT
CDR3aa: CASSPPEDTEAFF

j_gene: TRBJ1-3
d_gene: -
v_gene: TRBV18
abundance: -
CDR3nt: TGTGCCAGCTCACCACTAGGAGGGACTGGAAACACCATATATTTT
CDR3aa: CASSPLGGTGNTIYF

j_gene: TRBJ1-2
d_gene: -
v_gene: TRBV6-5
abundance: -
CDR3nt: TGTGCCAGCAACCCGGGACAAAACTATGGCTACACCTTC
CDR3aa: CASNPGQNYGYTF

j_gene: TRBJ2-1
d_gene: -
v_gene: TRBV2
abundance: -
CDR3nt: TGTGCCAGCAGTAAAAAGGGAGTCCTCGATGAGCAGTTCTTC
CDR3aa: CASSKKGVLDEQFF

j_gene: TRBJ1-1
d_gene: -
v_gene: TRBV5-1
abundance: few
CDR3nt: TGCGCCAGCAGCCCGGGGGGGGCCTCCTCCAACACTGAAGCTTTCTTT
CDR3aa: CASSPGGASSNTEAFF

j_gene: TRBJ1-5
d_gene: TRBD1
v_gene: TRBV4-2
abundance: -
CDR3nt: TGTGCCAGCAGCCAAGGAGGGACAGTTAGCAATCAGCCCCAGCATTTT
CDR3aa: CASSQGGTVSNQPQHF

j_gene: TRBJ1-2
d_gene: TRBD1
v_gene: TRBV11-2
abundance: -
CDR3nt: TGTGCCAGCAGCAAAGAACAGGGGATCTATGGCTACACCTTC
CDR3aa: CASSKEQGIYGYTF

j_gene: TRBJ1-1
d_gene: -
v_gene: TRBV25-1
abundance: -
CDR3nt: TGTGCCAGCAGTGATCAGCGGGGAGCTTTCTTT
CDR3aa: CASSDQRGAFF

j_gene: TRBJ1-5
d_gene: -
v_gene: TRBV28
abundance: once
CDR3nt: TGTGCCAGCAGTTTAGGAGGGTTCAGCAATCAGCCCCAGCATTTT
CDR3aa: CASSLGGFSNQPQHF

j_gene: TRBJ2-5
d_gene: TRBD1
v_gene: TRBV14
abundance: -
CDR3nt: TGTGCCAGCAGCCAGGGCCTTGGACAGGGTGGTTCCCAGTACTTC
CDR3aa: CASSQGLGQGGSQYF

j_gene: TRBJ2-1
d_gene: TRBD2
v_gene: TRBV6-1
abundance: -
CDR3nt: TGTGCCAGCAGTGACACCGGGACTAGAATCGGCAATGAGCAGTTCTTC
CDR3aa: CASSDTGTRIGNEQFF

j_gene: TRBJ2-7
d_gene: -
v_gene: TRBV7-9
abundance: once
CDR3nt: TGTGCCAGCAGCTTCTTGGACATGGGCTCCTACGAGCAGTACTTC
CDR3aa: CASSFLDMGSYEQYF

j_gene: TRBJ2-1
d_gene: -
v_gene: TRBV7-3
abundance: -
CDR3nt: TGTGCCAGCAGCCCTCTCGAGACACAATACAATGAGCAGTTCTTC
CDR3aa: CASSPLETQYNEQFF

j_gene: TRBJ2-2
d_gene: TRBD2
v_gene: TRBV7-3
abundance: -
CDR3nt: TGTGCCAGCAGCTTTACTAGCGGGAGCCCCCTAACCGGGGAGCTGTTTTTT
CDR3aa: CASSFTSGSPLTGELFF

j_gene: TRBJ1-1
d_gene: -
v_gene: TRBV14
abundance: few
CDR3nt: TGTGCCAGCAGCCAAGATAGGGGACTGCAGCGAGCTTTCTTT
CDR3aa: CASSQDRGLQRAFF

j_gene: TRBJ2-7
d_gene: -
v_gene: TRBV5-1
abundance: -
CDR3nt: TGCGCCAGCAGCTTGTGGTTGCGGGACGGCTCCTACGAGCAGTACTTC
CDR3aa: CASSLWLRDGSYEQYF

j_gene: TRBJ1-1
d_gene: -
v_gene: TRBV19
abundance: -
CDR3nt: TGTGCCAGTAGTATAGGAGGGTTCGGGAACACTGAAGCTTTCTTT
CDR3aa: CASSIGGFGNTEAFF

j_gene: TRBJ1-2
d_gene: -
v_gene: TRBV18
abundance: -
CDR3nt: TGTGCCAGCTCACCACTTCAAGCGGAAGCTAACTATGGCTACACCTTC
CDR3aa: CASSPLQAEANYGYTF

j_gene: TRBJ2-1
d_gene: -
v_gene: TRBV11-3
abundance: -
CDR3nt: TGTGCCAGCAGCCCGGGACTGGCGGCCAATGAGCAGTTCTTC
CDR3aa: CASSPGLAANEQFF

j_gene: TRBJ2-5
d_gene: -
v_gene: TRBV24-1
abundance: -
CDR3nt: TGTGCCACCAGTGATCAGGGGACGGGGACCCAGTACTTC
CDR3aa: CATSDQGTGTQYF

j_gene: TRBJ2-4
d_gene: TRBD1
v_gene: TRBV7-3
abundance: -
CDR3nt: TGTGCCAGCAGCTTAAATGGGGACAGGTCTGCCAAAAACATTCAGTACTTC
CDR3aa: CASSLNGDRSAKNIQYF

j_gene: TRBJ2-3
d_gene: TRBD2
v_gene: TRBV6-1
abundance: -
CDR3nt: TGTGCCAGCAGTGACAGTCTAGCGGGGCCAGATACGCAGTATTTT
CDR3aa: CASSDSLAGPDTQYF

j_gene: TRBJ1-5
d_gene: -
v_gene: TRBV7-9
abundance: -
CDR3nt: TGTGCCAGCAGCCTCGTCGGGGGATCGAATCAGCCCCAGCATTTT
CDR3aa: CASSLVGGSNQPQHF

j_gene: TRBJ1-1
d_gene: TRBD1
v_gene: TRBV11-2
abundance: -
CDR3nt: TGTGCCAGCAGCTTAGAGAGTTTCGGGACAGGGAAAGCTTTCTTT
CDR3aa: CASSLESFGTGKAFF

j_gene: TRBJ2-5
d_gene: -
v_gene: TRBV10-3
abundance: -
CDR3nt: TGTGCCATCAGGGGGGCCGGAACGCAAGAGACCCAGTACTTC
CDR3aa: CAIRGAGTQETQYF

j_gene: TRBJ1-1
d_gene: -
v_gene: TRBV9
abundance: once
CDR3nt: TGTGCCAGCAGCGTAGAAGGGGATACTGAAGCTTTCTTT
CDR3aa: CASSVEGDTEAFF

j_gene: TRBJ2-7
d_gene: TRBD1
v_gene: TRBV2
abundance: -
CDR3nt: TGTGCCAGCAGGGGAGGACAGGGGAGCTCCTACGAGCAGTACTTC
CDR3aa: CASRGGQGSSYEQYF

j_gene: TRBJ1-1
d_gene: TRBD1
v_gene: TRBV7-3
abundance: once
CDR3nt: TGTGCCAGCAGCCCTGGACAGGGCGGTTTAGCTTTCTTT
CDR3aa: CASSPGQGGLAFF

j_gene: TRBJ1-3
d_gene: -
v_gene: TRBV25-1
abundance: -
CDR3nt: TGTGCCAGTCAAGAGACAGCTCTCTCTGGAAACACCATATATTTT
CDR3aa: CASQETALSGNTIYF